A selection of T cell receptor beta chains follows, all from one sample in a study of STAT3 mutations in large granular lymphocyte leukemia. Sequenced by immunoSEQ multiplex PCR; TCRdb stores in-frame clones only, minus some. Of approximately 31,000 clones in the sample, approximately 84% were seen once. The material sequenced was peripheral blood mononuclear cells. These receptors came from a man aged 55 to 69 with T-cell large granular lymphocyte leukemia. Some clones in this sample may be carry-over from other donors' samples. CDR3s include the opening cysteine and the closing phenylalanine or tryptophan. A D gene is named only where the DNA matches it firmly. Clone size is shown for a subset of rows, as once, few, many or a class of expanded clone.

TRBJ2-7 once TRBV23-1 . TGCGCCAGCAGGCTAGCCCCAGGGGCTTTGGACGAGCAGTACTTC CASRLAPGALDEQYF
TRBJ2-7 . TRBV19 TRBD2 TGTGCCAGTAACCGAGGCGCTAGCGGAAACTACGAGCAGTACTTC CASNRGASGNYEQYF
TRBJ2-5 . TRBV5-1 TRBD1 TGCGCCAGCAGCTTTACAGGGGAAGAGACCCAGTACTTC CASSFTGEETQYF
TRBJ1-2 . TRBV13 . TGTGCCAGCAGCCGTCCCCGGGTCCTAGTTAACTATGGCTACACCTTC CASSRPRVLVNYGYTF
TRBJ2-2 . TRBV4-1 TRBD2 TGCGCCAGCAGCCAAGATCGGTCTAGCGGTAACACCGGGGAGCTGTTTTTT CASSQDRSSGNTGELFF
TRBJ2-7 . TRBV5-4 . TGTGCCAGCAGCTTGGCCAGGGGACGGACTGACGAGCAGTACTTC CASSLARGRTDEQYF
TRBJ2-2 . TRBV4-3 . TGCGCCAGCAGCCTACGCCTCCCAATCGGGGAAACGAACACCGGGGAGCTGTTTTTT CASSLRLPIGETNTGELFF
TRBJ2-2 . TRBV5-4 TRBD2 TGTGCCAGCAGCCTCGGGAGGCCAGGACAGAACACCGGGGAGCTGTTTTTT CASSLGRPGQNTGELFF
TRBJ2-5 . TRBV5-6 TRBD2 TGTGCCAGCAGCTTGGCTTGGGGGGGCCAAGAGACCCAGTACTTC CASSLAWGGQETQYF
TRBJ2-7 . TRBV4-2 TRBD2 TGTGCCAGCAGCCAAGTAGCGGGAGATGAGCGCGAGCAGTACTTC CASSQVAGDEREQYF
TRBJ2-5 once TRBV5-1 . TGCGCCAGCAGCTCGGCGGCTAGCGTGGGTCAGGAGACCCAGTACTTC CASSSAASVGQETQYF
TRBJ2-7 . TRBV9 . TGTGCCAGCAGCGTAGCTGGGGCCTCCTACGAGCAGTACTTC CASSVAGASYEQYF
TRBJ2-4 . TRBV27 . TGTGCCAGCAGTTTACTACCGGACGGGGGCGGAAACATTCAGTACTTC CASSLLPDGGGNIQYF
TRBJ1-1 few TRBV14 . TGTGCCAGCAGCCTCCCCCTTGGGGGGTTTGGCACTGAAGCTTTCTTT CASSLPLGGFGTEAFF
TRBJ1-2 . TRBV28 . TGTGCCAGCAAGGGGGGGGCAGGTATCTATGGCTACACCTTC CASKGGAGIYGYTF
TRBJ2-7 . TRBV30 TRBD1 TGTGCCTGGAGACCCCCGGGACAGGGGCTGTACGAGCAGTACTTC CAWRPPGQGLYEQYF
TRBJ2-7 once TRBV5-1 . TGCGCCAGCAGCACGGGGCCATCCGAGCAGTACTTC CASSTGPSEQYF
TRBJ1-4 . TRBV25-1 TRBD1 TGTGCCAGCAGCCTCGGACAGGGCAATGAAAAACTGTTTTTT CASSLGQGNEKLFF
TRBJ2-3 . TRBV5-1 . TGCGCCAGCAGCAGGGCGGAAACAGATACGCAGTATTTT CASSRAETDTQYF
TRBJ1-5 . TRBV2 . TGTGCCAGCAGTGAAACCGTAGCGGGTCAGCCCCAGCATTTT CASSETVAGQPQHF
TRBJ2-7 . TRBV20-1 . TGCAGTGCTAGACTTGGTTACGAGCAGTACTTC CSARLGYEQYF
TRBJ2-1 . TRBV4-1 . TGCGCCAGCAGCCAAGGAAGGGTCGCCAGGGTCAACAATGAGCAGTTCTTC CASSQGRVARVNNEQFF
TRBJ2-5 . TRBV9 TRBD1 TGTGCCAGCAGCGCGCGACAGGGGGAGACCCAGTACTTC CASSARQGETQYF
TRBJ2-7 . TRBV5-1 TRBD2 TGCGCCAGCAGCTGGGGCGGGAGTACCTACGAGCAGTACTTC CASSWGGSTYEQYF
TRBJ2-7 . TRBV10-3 TRBD1 TGTGCCATCAGTGAGTCCGGGACAGCGAGCTCCTACGAGCAGTACTTC CAISESGTASSYEQYF
TRBJ2-2 . TRBV4-3 TRBD1 TGCGCCAGCAGCCCGACAGGGACGAACACCGGGGAGCTGTTTTTT CASSPTGTNTGELFF
TRBJ1-1 . TRBV5-1 . TGCGCCAGCAGCTGGGGGGCACCAGGCCAGACTGAAGCTTTCTTT CASSWGAPGQTEAFF
TRBJ2-3 . TRBV11-2 . TGTGCCAGCAGCTTCCCCGGTACAGATACGCAGTATTTT CASSFPGTDTQYF
TRBJ2-1 . TRBV5-1 TRBD2 TGCGCCAGCAGCCCCGGACTAGCGGGAGTCAATGAGCAGTTCTTC CASSPGLAGVNEQFF
TRBJ2-2 . TRBV6-5 . TGTGCCAGCAGGATCCGGGTCCACGGGGAGCTGTTTTTT CASRIRVHGELFF
TRBJ1-1 . TRBV28 . TGTGCCAGCAGTACCGCACAGGGGAACACTGAAGCTTTCTTT CASSTAQGNTEAFF
TRBJ2-3 . TRBV5-4 . TGTGCCATCGCGACTGAAAGCACAGATACGCAGTATTTT CAIATESTDTQYF
TRBJ1-5 . TRBV10-3 . TGTGCCATCAGTGGGAGCGGGGGTCAGCCCCAGCATTTT CAISGSGGQPQHF
TRBJ2-7 . TRBV5-4 . TGTGCCAGCAGCTCGGCAGCCTCCTACGAGCAGTACTTC CASSSAASYEQYF
TRBJ2-7 . TRBV6-1 . TGTGCCAGCAGTGCGGGGGTCCTATACGAGCAGTACTTC CASSAGVLYEQYF
TRBJ2-3 once TRBV29-1 TRBD2 TGCAGCGGGGGACTAGCGGGAGTTCCCTCGTCGGCAGATACGCAGTATTTT CSGGLAGVPSSADTQYF
TRBJ2-7 . TRBV19 . TGTGCCAGTAGTATGGGGCAAAGCTACGAGCAGTACTTC CASSMGQSYEQYF
TRBJ2-3 few TRBV14 TRBD1 TGTGCCAGCAGCCAACAGACAGGGTTGAACACAGATACGCAGTATTTT CASSQQTGLNTDTQYF
TRBJ2-7 . TRBV9 . TGTGCCAGCGTTTACGGCAGGGCCTCCTACGAGCAGTACTTC CASVYGRASYEQYF
TRBJ2-7 . TRBV7-2 TRBD2 TGTGCCAGCAGCCCTCGCCGGGAGGTTGGCGAGCAGTACTTC CASSPRREVGEQYF
TRBJ1-2 . TRBV5-1 TRBD1 TGCGCCAGCGGCTCAGGACAGGGTGGCTATGGCTACACCTTC CASGSGQGGYGYTF
TRBJ2-2 . TRBV6-1 TRBD2 TGTGCCAGCAGTGATGGGGGCGGGAGGGGTAACACCGGGGAGCTGTTTTTT CASSDGGGRGNTGELFF
TRBJ1-2 . TRBV5-1 . TGCGCCAGCAGCTTGTTGGGGGCCAACTATGGCTACACCTTC CASSLLGANYGYTF
TRBJ1-2 few TRBV9 TRBD1 TGTGCCAGCAGTGTACCACAGGGGTCCAACTATGGCTACACCTTC CASSVPQGSNYGYTF
TRBJ1-5 few TRBV6-6 . TGTGCCAGCATCCCCGTTCTGGGGGGCCCTCATCAGCCCCAGCATTTT CASIPVLGGPHQPQHF
TRBJ2-1 . TRBV5-1 . TGCGCCACCTCAAAGGTAGCAACTTCTAATGAGCAGTTCTTC CATSKVATSNEQFF
TRBJ1-2 . TRBV6-5 TRBD1 TGTGCCAGCAGTCCGGGGACAGGGCCCTTCGGCTACACCTTC CASSPGTGPFGYTF
TRBJ2-4 . TRBV2 . TGTGCCAGCAGTGCGACGGGGAACATTCAGTACTTC CASSATGNIQYF
TRBJ2-7 . TRBV2 . TGTGCCAGCAATACTTTCTACGAGCAGTACTTC CASNTFYEQYF
TRBJ2-7 . TRBV5-6 . TGTGCCAGCAGCTCAACCGGGACTGAATACGAGCAGTACTTC CASSSTGTEYEQYF
TRBJ1-5 . TRBV5-1 TRBD1 TGCGCCAGCAGCTTGACGACAGGGGACAATCAGCCCCAGCATTTT CASSLTTGDNQPQHF
TRBJ1-1 . TRBV29-1 TRBD1 TGCAGCGTTGTCCAGGGGGGGGTTCAGGGTGAAGCTTTCTTT CSVVQGGVQGEAFF
TRBJ1-1 . TRBV27 . TGTGCCAGCAGTTTATCTCGTAGGGGCCTAGACACTGAAGCTTTCTTT CASSLSRRGLDTEAFF
TRBJ1-1 . TRBV25-1 . TGTGCCAGCGGTGCAGGGAACACTGAAGCTTTCTTT CASGAGNTEAFF
TRBJ2-1 . TRBV30 TRBD2 TGTGCCTGGAGGAAGACTAGCGGGAGAGCCGGGGAGCAGTTCTTC CAWRKTSGRAGEQFF
TRBJ1-5 . TRBV19 . TGTGCCAGTAGTATAGGTGTGTGGCAGCCCCAGCATTTT CASSIGVWQPQHF
TRBJ2-3 . TRBV29-1 . TGCACCACAAACACAGATACGCAGTATTTT CTTNTDTQYF
TRBJ2-7 once TRBV6-4 TRBD2 TGTGCCAGCAAGACTAGCGGGTTATACGAGCAGTACTTC CASKTSGLYEQYF
TRBJ2-7 . TRBV11-2 TRBD2 TGTGCCAGCAGCTTAGTGCAGGGAGGGTCAAACGAGCAGTACTTC CASSLVQGGSNEQYF
TRBJ1-6 . TRBV30 TRBD1 TGTGCCTGGAGTATCGACAGGGGGGTCTCCTATAATTCACCCCTCCACTTT CAWSIDRGVSYNSPLHF